The 30 T cell receptor beta chains below all came from one sample that was sequenced in a study of T cells after yellow fever vaccination. Each CDR3 protein gets one entry after TCRdb re-called the 5' RACE reads with MiXCR. The sample contains approximately 110,000 distinct CDR3 sequences, 8% to 9.5% of which appear only once. The sequencing here drew on CD8+ T cells sorted from PBMCs, taken 45 days after the yellow fever booster vaccination. The receptors were gathered from a man younger than 40 who received the YFV17D yellow fever vaccine.

This clonotype was observed at least ten times. J is TRBJ2-5 and V is TRBV28, with 8 bases matching TRBD1. This CDR3 has 15 amino acids. CDR1 and CDR2 from the germline V gene are MDHEN and SYDVKM. Unmatched junction bases numbered 13, after V lost 10 bases and J lost 3 bases. The CDR3: CATRRTGRLEETQYF. The CDR3 DNA reads as TGTGCCACTCGAAGGACAGGGAGATTAGAAGAGACCCAGTACTTC.

This clonotype has just a few counts. The rearrangement uses TRBV20-1 and TRBJ2-1, with 12 bases identical to TRBD2. CDR1 and CDR2 (germline): DFQATT, SNEGSKA (reference sequence). V gave up 0 bases and J gave up 9 bases; unmatched junction bases: 6. The CDR3 loop spans 15 amino acids. CDR3 loop: CSARDLTSGRIEQFF. CDR3 DNA: TGCAGTGCTAGAGATTTGACTAGCGGGAGAATTGAGCAGTTCTTC.

This clonotype was observed at least ten times. CDR3 in DNA: TGTGCCAGCAGTTTGGTACTCCGGCAGGGCCCTAATGAGCAGTTCTTC. As protein: CASSLVLRQGPNEQFF. The chain combines TRBV7-3 with TRBJ2-1, with D possibly matching TRBD1 (5 bases). The CDR3 length is 16 residues. CDR1 SGHTA and CDR2 FQGTGA come from the germline V gene. Between the trimmed V and J ends, which lost 6 bases and 7 bases, there was a span of 22 bases. The full variable domain, with the rest looked up from reference TRBV7-3 and TRBJ2-1, is GAGVSQTPSNKVTEKGKYVELRCDPISGHTALYWYRQSLGQGPEFLIYFQGTGAADDSGLPNDRFFAVRPEGSVSTLKIQRTERGDSAVYLCASSLVLRQGPNEQFFGPGTRLTVL.

This clonotype came up a few times. CDR3 amino acids: CASSAPRGAGGPYEQFF. The CDR3 region has the DNA TGTGCCAGCAGCGCACCCAGGGGAGCGGGAGGGCCCTATGAGCAGTTCTTC. The chain combines TRBV9 with TRBJ2-1; 10 bases are shared with TRBD2. Germline lookup yields CDR1 SGDLS and CDR2 YYNGEE. V lost 3 bases to trimming and J lost 8 bases; unmatched junction nucleotides: 14. The CDR3 has 17 amino acids.

This clonotype was counted ten times or more. This sequence joins TRBV19 and TRBJ2-7; 11 positions match TRBD1. The CDR3 is 15 amino acids. Germline CDR1 reads LNHDA; CDR2 reads SQIVND (reference sequence). V lost 3 bases to trimming and J lost 4 bases; unmatched junction nucleotides: 5. The CDR3 sequence is CASSIGQGAWYEQYF. The DNA for the CDR3 is TGTGCCAGTAGTATCGGACAGGGGGCCTGGTACGAGCAGTACTTC.

This clonotype was seen many times. This chain joins TRBV19 and TRBJ2-7; 9 nucleotides agree with TRBD1. Unmatched junction bases numbered 7, after V lost 7 bases and J lost 3 bases. The V gene's germline CDR1 is LNHDA and CDR2 SQIVND (reference sequence). This CDR3 region has 14 residues. CDR3 DNA: TGTGCCAGTAACCCGGGACAGGGCTTCTACGAGCAGTACTTC. Its protein product is CASNPGQGFYEQYF.

This clonotype was counted only a few times. Here the CDR3 DNA reads TGTGCCAGCAGCGACGGCGGAAGGGGTGCCTACGAGCAGTACTTC. Encoded protein: CASSDGGRGAYEQYF. This sequence joins TRBV16 and TRBJ2-7; a possible D gene is TRBD1 (5 bases). This CDR3 is 15 amino acids long. Trimming stripped 5 bases from V and 2 bases from J, with 16 bases between. Germline lookup yields CDR1 KGHSY and CDR2 FQNENV.

This clonotype has just a few counts. The chain recombines TRBV11-2 with TRBJ2-3; TRBD2 aligns across 8 bases. Germline V gene sequence: CDR1 SGHAT, CDR2 FQNNGV. V shed 5 bases and J 8 bases; nucleotides not matched to a gene: 6. This CDR3 has 13 residues. CDR3 sequence reads: CASSPVLAVTQYF. Written as DNA, the CDR3 is TGTGCCAGCAGCCCCGTACTAGCGGTTACGCAGTATTTT.

This clonotype has just a few counts. The chain recombines TRBV4-3 with TRBJ1-2; tentatively, D is TRBD1 (5 bases). Germline lookup yields CDR1 LGHNA and CDR2 YSLEER. The CDR3 has 13 residues. With 1 base removed from V and 6 bases from J, the gap between germline ends came to 9 bases. The CDR3 DNA follows: TGCGCCAGCAGCCAAGTCGGGGCAGATGGCTACACCTTC. As protein: CASSQVGADGYTF.

In this sample, this clonotype turned up many times. This chain joins TRBV11-2 and TRBJ2-3; D is ambiguous. Germline assignment: CDR1 SGHAT and CDR2 FQNNGV. The germline V and J ends were trimmed by 3 bases and 4 bases, with 5 bases remaining between them. There are 12 residues in the CDR3. The DNA of the CDR3 is TGTGCCAGCAGCTTGTCAGCAGATACGCAGTATTTT. Its translation: CASSLSADTQYF.

The table lists this clonotype with many counts. V is TRBV6-2 or TRBV6-3 and J is TRBJ2-7; the D gene is possibly TRBD2 (5 bases). This CDR3 comprises 14 residues. Germline V gives CDR1 MNHEY, CDR2 SVGEGT. Trimming shortened V by 2 bases and J by 0 bases, and 8 bases separated the two germline ends. The CDR3 bases are TGTGCCAGCAGTTACCCGGGGAGCTCCTACGAGCAGTACTTC. Residues: CASSYPGSSYEQYF.

This clonotype was counted many times. The rearrangement joins TRBV7-8 to TRBJ2-4, with D perhaps TRBD1 (6 bases). CDR1 and CDR2 from the germline V gene are SGHVS and FQNEAQ. The CDR3 has 19 amino acids. Trimming removed 2 bases at V and 2 bases at J, with 22 bases between. The CDR3 nucleotides read TGTGCCAGCAGCTTACCCCTCGTAGAAGGGGGTACCTCCAAAAACATTCAGTACTTC. Translating gives CASSLPLVEGGTSKNIQYF.

The chain carries TRBV30 and TRBJ2-1; D may be TRBD1 or TRBD2 (5 bases each). CDR3 length: 15 amino acids. Germline assignment: CDR1 GTSNPN and CDR2 SVGIG (reference sequence). Trimming pared 0 bases from V and 4 bases from J, leaving 13 bases between. CDR3 region: CAWSVGWDQYNEQFF. CDR3 DNA: TGTGCCTGGAGTGTAGGGTGGGACCAATACAATGAGCAGTTCTTC.

This clonotype was seen at least ten times. The genes are TRBV6-1 and TRBJ2-3; D possibly corresponds to TRBD2 (5 bases). The CDR3 length is 14 residues. V shed 8 bases and J shed 2 bases, with 14 bases lying between them. Germline CDR1 reads MNHNS; CDR2 reads SASEGT. The DNA of the CDR3 is TGTGCCAGCGGATGGGCGGGCTTCACAGATACGCAGTATTTT. Translating gives CASGWAGFTDTQYF.

The V and J genes are TRBV30 and TRBJ2-5; the match to TRBD2 covers 10 bases. The CDR3 covers 14 residues. Trimming at V came to 0 bases and at J to 5 bases, leaving 3 bases not matched to a gene. Germline CDR1 GTSNPN, CDR2 SVGIG (reference sequence). The CDR3 nucleotides are TGTGCCTGGAGTGTACGTAGCGGGAGGGAGACCCAGTACTTC. Amino acid sequence: CAWSVRSGRETQYF.

This clonotype was found many times. The J gene is TRBJ2-3, the V gene TRBV4-3, with D tentatively TRBD2 (5 bases). This CDR3 comprises 14 residues. Germline values: CDR1 LGHNA, CDR2 YSLEER. V shed 0 bases and J shed 6 bases, with 10 bases lying between them. DNA of the CDR3: TGCGCCAGCAGCCAAGACCTAGCAGCTGATACGCAGTATTTT. The encoded protein is CASSQDLAADTQYF.

This clonotype has more than one count but fewer than ten. J is TRBJ2-1 and V is TRBV6-5, with 12 bases lining up with TRBD1. The germline gives CDR1 MNHEY, CDR2 SVGAGI. V trimming: 6 bases; J trimming: 8 bases; junction bases outside the gene matches: 8. The CDR3 is 15 amino acids. In nucleotides, the CDR3 is TGTGCCAGCAGACCCGGGACAGGGGGCGTGGATGAGCAGTTCTTC. Translation gives CASRPGTGGVDEQFF.

This clonotype was seen repeatedly, ten times or more. The J gene is TRBJ1-5, the V gene TRBV6-6, with D maybe TRBD1 (5 bases). Germline values: CDR1 MNHNY, CDR2 SVGAGI (reference sequence). Trimming took off 6 bases at V and 6 bases at J, with 12 bases between the two ends. The length of the CDR3 is 13 residues. The CDR3, as DNA: TGTGCCAGCAGCCCCTTAGGGACTCAGCCCCAGCATTTT. Translating it yields CASSPLGTQPQHF.

This clonotype appeared many times. Here the CDR3 DNA reads TGCGCCAGCAGCCAAGATTTGATTGGGACTAGCGATGAGCAGTTCTTC. Protein: CASSQDLIGTSDEQFF. The V gene is TRBV4-3, the J gene TRBJ2-1; the match to TRBD2 covers 10 bases. CDR1 is LGHNA, CDR2 YSLEER, per germline. V dropped 0 bases and J dropped 8; count of bases not matched to a gene: 7. CDR3 length: 16 residues.

This clonotype was observed many times. V and J are TRBV5-6 and TRBJ2-7; no firm D call. Per germline, CDR1 SGHDT and CDR2 YYEEEE. The CDR3 spans 15 residues. The ends were cut back, 2 bases at V and 4 bases at J, with 16 bases in the middle. The DNA of the CDR3 is TGTGCCAGCAGCTTTAACCAGGAAGCGTATTACGAGCAGTACTTC. The encoded protein is CASSFNQEAYYEQYF.

CDR3 protein: CASSQGQGAKNYGYTF. The DNA for the CDR3 is TGCGCCAGCAGCCAGGGACAGGGGGCCAAGAACTATGGCTACACCTTC. The chain combines TRBV4-1 with TRBJ1-2, with 12 bases lining up with TRBD1. There are 16 residues in the CDR3. After removal of 3 bases from V and 2 bases from J, the junction contained 4 bases not matched to a gene. Germline V gene lookup returns CDR1 MGHRA and CDR2 YSYEKL.

This clonotype was recorded many times. The gene calls are TRBV29-1 and TRBJ2-2; D not certain. The CDR3 length is 12 residues. Germline V gene data show CDR1 as SQVTM and CDR2 as ANQGSEA. V was shortened by 3 bases and J by 6 bases, with 8 bases between the two germline ends. The CDR3 reads CSVDIPPGELFF. CDR3 nucleotides: TGCAGCGTTGACATCCCGCCCGGGGAGCTGTTTTTT.

This clonotype was seen many times. The chain carries TRBV20-1 and TRBJ2-7; either TRBD1 or TRBD2 may fit D (5 bases each). V lost 4 bases to trimming and J lost 4 bases, with 14 bases between them. There are 13 residues in the CDR3. Germline-derived CDR1 and CDR2 are DFQATT and SNEGSKA (reference sequence). CDR3 sequence (DNA): TGCAGTGCTACGGGGATGGGGGTTTACGAGCAGTACTTC. This codes for CSATGMGVYEQYF.

This clonotype was counted at least ten times. The V gene is TRBV7-2, the J gene TRBJ2-1; D ambiguous. The length of the CDR3 is 15 residues. The V gene's germline CDR1 is SGHTA and CDR2 FQGNSA. V lost 1 base and J 4 bases, leaving 11 bases between the germline ends. The CDR3 sequence is CASSLVASEYNEQFF. CDR3 sequence (DNA): TGTGCCAGCAGCTTAGTTGCCAGCGAGTACAATGAGCAGTTCTTC.

This clonotype was counted at least ten times. V gene TRBV25-1 combines with J gene TRBJ2-1, with D hard to call. The CDR3 loop spans 14 amino acids. V was trimmed by 5 bases and J by 0 bases, leaving 8 bases between them. CDR1 MGHDK and CDR2 SYGVNS come from the germline V gene. The CDR3 loop is CASSSEVSYNEQFF. The CDR3 nucleotides are TGTGCCAGCAGTAGTGAGGTCTCCTACAATGAGCAGTTCTTC.

This clonotype was observed at least ten times. This chain connects TRBV4-3 to TRBJ2-4, with 12 bases lining up with TRBD2. Germline V lookup: CDR1 LGHNA, CDR2 YSLEER. The CDR3 has 17 amino acids. V shed 3 bases and J 6 bases; nucleotides not matched to a gene: 9. CDR3 coding DNA: TGCGCCAGCAGCCAGGACAACTTGGGACTAGCGGGAAACATTCAGTACTTC. Translated, it gives CASSQDNLGLAGNIQYF.

This clonotype was counted at least ten times. The V gene is TRBV20-1, the J gene TRBJ1-1; D uncertain. The CDR3 length is 14 residues. V was trimmed by 3 bases and J by 0 bases, leaving 11 bases between them. Germline CDR1 and CDR2: DFQATT and SNEGSKA (reference sequence). The CDR3 DNA reads TGCAGTGCTAGGAGGGAACGGATGAACACTGAAGCTTTCTTT. It is translated as CSARRERMNTEAFF.

This clonotype showed up many times. The rearrangement joins TRBV12-5 to TRBJ1-3; TRBD1 is a possible D gene (5 bases). The CDR3 is made up of 15 amino acids. Germline V gene lookup returns CDR1 LGHNT and CDR2 FRNRAP. V dropped 5 bases and J dropped 0 bases, with 11 bases sitting between them. CDR3: CASGIGTFSGNTIYF. The CDR3 DNA reads as TGTGCTAGTGGTATAGGGACCTTCTCTGGAAACACCATATATTTT.

This clonotype was seen at least ten times. This chain links TRBV10-2 with TRBJ2-1, with a weak D call TRBD2 (6 bases). V lost 0 bases, J lost 12 bases, and 18 bases lay in between. There are 15 residues in the CDR3. Germline CDR1 is WSHSY and CDR2 is SAAADI. CDR3: CASSESARQGGVQFF. The CDR3, as DNA: TGCGCCAGCAGTGAGTCAGCCCGGCAGGGAGGCGTGCAGTTCTTC.

This clonotype was seen a handful of times. V usage is TRBV6-2 or TRBV6-3 and J usage is TRBJ2-1, with D tentatively TRBD1 (6 bases). The CDR3 covers 14 residues. CDR1 is MNHEY and CDR2 is SVGEGT in the germline V gene. V was shortened by 0 bases and J by 4 bases, with 7 bases between the two germline ends. CDR3 DNA: TGTGCCAGCAGTTACTCAGGACAGTACAATGAGCAGTTCTTC. As protein: CASSYSGQYNEQFF.